This entry concerns a single TCR beta chain. This sample is part of a study of blood T cell repertoires in COVID-19. Sequenced by immunoSEQ multiplex PCR; TCRdb stores in-frame clones only, minus some. This sample carries about 240,000 clones, approximately 83% of them seen once, and the ten largest clones take roughly 3.3%. Germline-derived CDR1 and CDR2 are LNHDA and SQIVND (reference sequence). The CDR3 extends over 16 amino acids. V lost 2 bases and J lost 6; bases outside the gene matches: 8. The chain uses TRBV19 and TRBJ2-1, with 9 bases matching TRBD2. The sequence derives from a woman aged 40 to 50 with acute COVID-19. Sequencing was carried out using PBMCs or T cells enriched from blood (not recorded which). This chain's CDR3 is CASSIRVAGAGNEQFF. DNA of the CDR3: TGTGCCAGTAGTATAAGGGTAGCGGGAGCAGGCAATGAGCAGTTCTTC. Together with reference TRBV19 and TRBJ2-1, the CDR3 gives the full variable domain: DGGITQSPKYLFRKEGQNVTLSCEQNLNHDAMYWYRQDPGQGLRLIYYSQIVNDFQKGDIAEGYSVSREKKESFPLTVTSAQKNPTAFYLCASSIRVAGAGNEQFFGPGTRLTVL.